This paragraph reports one T cell receptor (beta chain). TCRdb's copy holds only in-frame clones and misses some; the assay was immunoSEQ multiplex PCR. The sample shows 80,000 to 95,000 clones, around 75% of them seen only once. The data originate from a study of CD8 T cell repertoires and HIV-1 epitope variants. V shed 2 bases and J shed 2 bases, with 8 bases lying between them. Per germline, CDR1 MNHEY and CDR2 SMNVEV (reference sequence). There are 14 residues in the CDR3. The sequence was obtained from a male donor with HIV. This rearrangement joins TRBV27 to TRBJ2-3, with D tentatively TRBD1 (5 bases). Sequencing was performed on uncultured baseline CD8+ T cells from peripheral blood mononuclear cells (PBMCs). The CDR3 DNA follows: TGTGCCAGCAGTTTAAGTGGGGCCACAGATACGCAGTATTTT. Amino acids: CASSLSGATDTQYF.